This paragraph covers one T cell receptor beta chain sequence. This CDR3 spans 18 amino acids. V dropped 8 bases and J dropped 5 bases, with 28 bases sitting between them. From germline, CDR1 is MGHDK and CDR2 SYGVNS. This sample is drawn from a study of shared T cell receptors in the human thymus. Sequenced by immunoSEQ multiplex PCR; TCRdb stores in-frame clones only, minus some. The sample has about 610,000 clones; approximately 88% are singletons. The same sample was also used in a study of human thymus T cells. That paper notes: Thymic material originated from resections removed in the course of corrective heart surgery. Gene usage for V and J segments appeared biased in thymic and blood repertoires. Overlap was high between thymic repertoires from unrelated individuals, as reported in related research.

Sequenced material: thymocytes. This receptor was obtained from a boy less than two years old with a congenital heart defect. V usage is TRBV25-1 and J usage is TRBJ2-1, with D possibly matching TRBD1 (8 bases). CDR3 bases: TGTGCCAGCGCGCTACCCGGAAGGGGAACAGGGGGGGACAATGAGCAGTTCTTC. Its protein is CASALPGRGTGGDNEQFF.